Each of the 25 T cell receptor beta chains below was sequenced from the same sample in a study of T-cell memory formation after mild COVID-19. One entry per CDR3 protein, called by TCRdb with MiXCR from the 5' RACE reads. The sample gives around 310,000 distinct CDR3 sequences, approximately 14% of which show up once; under 25% is in the top ten. Sample: PBMCs or a T cell subset sorted from them (not recorded which). These receptors came from a young man who had mild COVID-19 (a few samples of this study predate the infection). Cell type and time point are not known.

The rearrangement links TRBV12-3 or TRBV12-4 to TRBJ2-4; D is unresolved. This CDR3 contains 13 residues. The V gene lost 6 bases and the J gene lost 8 bases, with 14 bases spanning the gap. CDR3 nucleotides: TGTGCCAGCAGCCTTGGATCGGTTGACATTCAGTACTTC. Translating gives CASSLGSVDIQYF.

The rearrangement uses TRBV7-3 and TRBJ1-1, with TRBD1 as a possible D gene (5 bases). Between the trimmed V and J ends, which lost 4 bases and 7 bases, there was a span of 13 bases. CDR1 SGHTA and CDR2 FQGTGA come from the germline V gene. The CDR3 runs 13 residues. The CDR3 is CASSSGRGNEAFF. CDR3 nucleotide sequence: TGTGCCAGCAGCTCCGGTCGGGGGAATGAAGCTTTCTTT.

This clonotype was seen repeatedly, ten times or more. The rearrangement uses TRBV10-3 and TRBJ2-5; 7 nucleotides line up with TRBD2. CDR3 size: 14 residues. The ends lost 0 bases at V and 9 bases at J; junction bases unmatched: 7. CDR1 and CDR2 from the germline V gene are ENHRY and SYGVKD. CDR3: CAISESAGEEAQYF. The CDR3 DNA sequence: TGTGCCATCAGTGAGTCGGCGGGGGAGGAGGCCCAGTACTTC.

The genes are TRBV5-6 and TRBJ1-2; D gene unclear. Trimming took off 4 bases at V and 4 bases at J, with 17 bases between the two ends. Germline V gives CDR1 SGHDT, CDR2 YYEEEE. The CDR3 sequence is 15 residues long. CDR3 loop: CASSTRSRRAYGYTF. The CDR3 coding sequence is TGTGCCAGCAGCACCCGTTCCCGGAGGGCCTATGGCTACACCTTC.

In this sample, this clonotype turned up a few times. This rearrangement joins TRBV12-3 or TRBV12-4 to TRBJ1-5; 9 bases are a match to TRBD1. The V segment lost 6 bases and the J segment 4 bases; nucleotides outside the gene matches: 4. This CDR3 contains 14 residues. CDR3 residues: CASRGGTGNQPQHF. CDR3 coding DNA: TGTGCCAGCAGGGGCGGGACAGGGAATCAGCCCCAGCATTTT.

This clonotype was seen a handful of times. This sequence joins TRBV28 and TRBJ1-2, with a tentative D call TRBD1 (5 bases). Trimming took 7 bases from V and 3 from J, leaving 12 bases between them. The CDR3 runs 13 residues. Germline-derived CDR1 and CDR2 are MDHEN and SYDVKM. Written as DNA, the CDR3 is TGTGCCAGCACCTATGGGGGGGACTATGGCTACACCTTC. Its protein is CASTYGGDYGYTF.

As regards this clonotype: One junction end disagrees with the germline gene, perhaps due to a read error. V gene TRBV10-3 combines with J gene TRBJ1-6; tentative D call: TRBD1 (6 bases). Per germline, CDR1 ENHRY and CDR2 SYGVKD. The CDR3 has 13 residues. CDR3 amino acids: CASSESMQGSLHF. The DNA of the CDR3 is TGTGCCAGCAGTGAGTCGATGCAGGGGAGCCTCCACTTT.

The V gene is TRBV5-6, the J gene TRBJ1-4; weak D call: TRBD1 (5 bases). The V and J ends lost 2 bases and 7 bases respectively, with 12 bases between them. CDR3 size: 14 residues. Germline V gene lookup returns CDR1 SGHDT and CDR2 YYEEEE. CDR3 sequence: CASSFGGFREKLFF. Written as DNA, the CDR3 is TGTGCCAGCAGCTTTGGGGGTTTTCGTGAAAAACTGTTTTTT. Supplemented by reference TRBV5-6 and TRBJ1-4, the full variable domain reads DAGVTQSPTHLIKTRGQQVTLRCSPKSGHDTVSWYQQALGQGPQFIFQYYEEEERQRGNFPDRFSGHQFPNYSSELNVNALLLGDSALYLCASSFGGFREKLFFGSGTQLSVL.

Many counts were recorded for this clonotype. The rearrangement joins TRBV7-2 to TRBJ2-1; 7 bases match TRBD2. V gave up 5 bases and J gave up 11 bases; unmatched junction bases: 6. The germline CDR1 and CDR2 sequences are SGHTA and FQGNSA. This CDR3 spans 12 amino acids. The CDR3 region has the DNA TGTGCCAGCAGCCTCCGGGAGGAGCAGCAGTTCTTC. It translates to CASSLREEQQFF.

The V call is TRBV5-6, the J call TRBJ2-1, with 7 bases identical to TRBD1. V lost 3 bases to trimming and J lost 3 bases; unmatched junction nucleotides: 6. The CDR3 contains 15 residues. CDR1 and CDR2 (germline): SGHDT, YYEEEE. CDR3 DNA: TGTGCCAGCAGCTACGACAGGGACCGCTACAATGAGCAGTTCTTC. This sequence encodes CASSYDRDRYNEQFF. Filled out from reference TRBV5-6 and TRBJ2-1, the complete variable domain reads DAGVTQSPTHLIKTRGQQVTLRCSPKSGHDTVSWYQQALGQGPQFIFQYYEEEERQRGNFPDRFSGHQFPNYSSELNVNALLLGDSALYLCASSYDRDRYNEQFFGPGTRLTVL.

This clonotype was seen only a few times. This rearrangement joins TRBV16 to TRBJ1-2; D possibly corresponds to TRBD1 (6 bases). CDR1 and CDR2 from the germline V gene are KGHSY and FQNENV. The V and J ends lost 1 base and 2 bases respectively, with 14 bases between them. The CDR3 is 16 amino acids. CDR3 DNA: TGTGCCAGCAGCCAATACAGGGATGGCCCCAACTATGGCTACACCTTC. Amino acids: CASSQYRDGPNYGYTF. The full variable domain, its missing parts supplied by reference TRBV16 and TRBJ1-2, is GEEVAQTPKHLVRGEGQKAKLYCAPIKGHSYVFWYQQVLKNEFKFLISFQNENVFDETGMPKERFSAKCLPNSPCSLEIQATKLEDSAVYFCASSQYRDGPNYGYTFGSGTRLTVV.

The rearrangement uses TRBV18 and TRBJ1-5; 7 nucleotides agree with TRBD1. V lost 4 bases to trimming and J lost 2 bases; unmatched junction nucleotides: 8. Germline CDR1 reads KGHSH; CDR2 reads LQKENI. The CDR3 is made up of 16 amino acids. This CDR3 is CASSQGQVRGNQPQHF. DNA for the CDR3: TGTGCCAGCTCACAAGGACAGGTCCGTGGCAATCAGCCCCAGCATTTT.

J is TRBJ2-1 and V is TRBV27; D remains unclear. Trimming cost V 0 bases and J 6 bases, with 6 bases left between them. The CDR3 is made up of 13 amino acids. The germline gives CDR1 MNHEY, CDR2 SMNVEV (reference sequence). The DNA for the CDR3 is TGTGCCAGCAGTTTATCGACAACCAATGAGCAGTTCTTC. Translating it yields CASSLSTTNEQFF.

This clonotype was seen a few times. This sequence joins TRBV29-1 and TRBJ2-3; tentatively, D is TRBD1 (6 bases). Germline CDR1 and CDR2: SQVTM and ANQGSEA. The CDR3 totals 14 residues. Trimming removed 4 bases at V and 2 bases at J, with 13 bases between. The CDR3 reads CSVASWTDTDTQYF. CDR3 coding DNA: TGCAGCGTTGCTAGTTGGACAGACACAGATACGCAGTATTTT.

This clonotype was counted between two and nine times. V and J are TRBV7-9 and TRBJ2-3; 8 bases match TRBD1. The germline V gene encodes CDR1 SEHNR and CDR2 FQNEAQ (reference sequence). V lost 11 bases to trimming and J lost 5 bases; unmatched junction nucleotides: 3. CDR3 length equals 11 residues. CDR3 sequence (DNA): TGTGCCGTACAGGGGGGAGATACGCAGTATTTT. This encodes CAVQGGDTQYF.

The gene calls are TRBV6-5 and TRBJ2-3; 7 bases agree with TRBD2. Per the germline V gene, CDR1 is MNHEY and CDR2 is SVGAGI. CDR3 length equals 17 residues. V dropped 0 bases and J dropped 0; count of bases not matched to a gene: 6. This CDR3 reads CASSYSIPGGSTDTQYF. The CDR3 coding sequence is TGTGCCAGCAGTTACTCGATCCCGGGGGGTAGCACAGATACGCAGTATTTT.

The V call is TRBV20-1, the J call TRBJ1-1, with TRBD1 as a possible D gene (5 bases). Germline values: CDR1 DFQATT, CDR2 SNEGSKA (reference sequence). V was trimmed by 6 bases and J by 0 bases, leaving 11 bases between them. The CDR3 has 13 amino acids. As DNA, the CDR3 is TGCAGTGCACTCAGGGATGTGAACACTGAAGCTTTCTTT. Translated, it gives CSALRDVNTEAFF.

This clonotype was picked up a small number of times. Written as DNA, the CDR3 is TGTGCCAGCAGCCTCACACCGACAGGGTACTATGGCTACACCTTC. Its translation is CASSLTPTGYYGYTF. This rearrangement joins TRBV7-2 to TRBJ1-2, with 7 bases matching TRBD1. Looked up from germline, CDR1 is SGHTA and CDR2 is FQGNSA. The CDR3 is made up of 15 amino acids. J lost 3 bases, V lost 5 bases, and 9 bases had no gene match.

The chain employs TRBV5-1 and TRBJ2-7, with 11 nucleotides matching TRBD1. Looked up from germline, CDR1 is SGHRS and CDR2 is YFSETQ. V shed 7 bases, J shed 3 bases, and the junction held 6 bases outside the gene matches. The CDR3 is 14 amino acids. The CDR3 nucleotides read TGCGCCAGCTCTCTGGGACAGGGGGACTACGAGCAGTACGTC. Its protein product is CASSLGQGDYEQYV.

The sample holds a few counts of this clonotype. This rearrangement joins TRBV11-2 to TRBJ2-2, with D unclear. Germline CDR1 and CDR2: SGHAT and FQNNGV. Trimming stripped 4 bases from V and 6 bases from J, with 12 bases between. This CDR3 is built from 14 residues. The CDR3 protein is CASSWLEDPGELFF. In nucleotides, the CDR3 is TGTGCCAGCAGCTGGTTGGAAGACCCCGGGGAGCTGTTTTTT.

This clonotype was observed a handful of times. The rearrangement uses TRBV14 and TRBJ1-3; 8 bases match TRBD1. Germline V gives CDR1 SGHDN, CDR2 FVKESK. Trimming removed 5 bases from V and 1 base from J; junction bases left unmatched: 7. This CDR3 has 16 residues. The CDR3 DNA is TGTGCCAGCAGCTCTACGACAGGGGTTTCTGGAAACACCATATATTTT. Encoded protein: CASSSTTGVSGNTIYF.

This chain links TRBV4-1 with TRBJ1-2; D gene ambiguous. Trimming stripped 1 base from V and 4 bases from J, with 10 bases between. The germline V gene encodes CDR1 MGHRA and CDR2 YSYEKL. This CDR3 is built from 14 residues. The CDR3 protein is CASSQGRVGYGYTF. CDR3 DNA sequence: TGCGCCAGCAGCCAAGGTCGCGTGGGCTATGGCTACACCTTC.

V usage is TRBV4-3 and J usage is TRBJ2-1; D is undetermined. Germline CDR1 reads LGHNA; CDR2 reads YSLEER. The CDR3 has 15 amino acids. V lost 0 bases and J 6 bases, leaving 12 bases between the germline ends. CDR3 DNA: TGCGCCAGCAGCCAAGATAGTTTAGCCCCCAATGAGCAGTTCTTC. It translates to CASSQDSLAPNEQFF.

This clonotype appeared a few times. The chain has TRBV11-2 and TRBJ1-2; 8 bases match TRBD1. Germline trimming cut 7 bases from V and 2 bases from J; bases unmatched to any gene: 6. Germline V CDR1 and CDR2: SGHAT, FQNNGV. The CDR3 contains 14 residues. DNA of the CDR3: TGTGCCAGCATCGGCCCAGGGGGCAACTATGGCTACACCTTC. This gives the protein CASIGPGGNYGYTF.

The chain has TRBV6-6 and TRBJ2-7; 8 nucleotides align to TRBD1. This CDR3 has 16 amino acids. Germline-derived CDR1 and CDR2 are MNHNY and SVGAGI (reference sequence). The V segment lost 6 bases and the J segment 5 bases; nucleotides outside the gene matches: 15. The CDR3 DNA follows: TGTGCCAGCAGCTACAGCCTCAGTAACAGGGGGGACGAGCAGTACGTC. Its translation: CASSYSLSNRGDEQYV.